One sample yielded the 24 T cell receptor beta chains listed below, sequenced in a study of regulatory T cells in long-lasting Graves disease. The sample's time point: newly diagnosed GD, antithyroid drugs for less than 3 months. RNA isolated from PBMCs was used to make the TCR library. The authors built TCR beta libraries using iRepertoire HTBI primers and Arm-PCR of CDR3 regions. MiXCR was run by TCRdb on the multiplex PCR reads, yielding one entry per CDR3 protein. The sample holds 400,000 to 550,000 distinct CDR3 sequences, 16% seen once. The same data also went into a second study, on T cells in Graves' hyperthyroidism and ophthalmopathy.

The specimen was peripheral blood mononuclear cells (PBMCs), collected at new diagnosis, from a patient treated with antithyroid drugs. Receptors originate from a woman aged 25 to 39 with Graves disease.

Points on this clonotype: This likely stems from a read error, as it lies one base from a far larger clone. The rearrangement joins TRBV11-2 to TRBJ2-5, with D possibly matching TRBD2 (5 bases). The DNA end is more similar to TRBJ2-1, so the J call may be wrong. Germline loops: CDR1 SGHAT, CDR2 FQNNGV. CDR3 length equals 15 residues. This chain's CDR3 is CASSSYIGLYDEQFF. The CDR3 nucleotides are TGTGCCAGCAGCTCCTACATCGGACTTTACGATGAGCAGTTCTTC.

This chain joins TRBV11-1 and TRBJ1-5, with D unclear. Trimming took 3 bases from V and 4 from J, leaving 10 bases between them. Germline V gene sequence: CDR1 SGHAT, CDR2 FQDESV (reference sequence). CDR3 length: 14 amino acids. CDR3: CASSLDLGNQPQHF. The CDR3, as DNA: TGTGCCAGCAGCTTGGACCTGGGGAATCAGCCCCAGCATTTT.

This clonotype was recorded many times. This sequence joins TRBV27 and TRBJ2-7; TRBD2 agrees at 8 bases. Germline CDR1 reads MNHEY; CDR2 reads SMNVEV (reference sequence). The CDR3 is 13 residues long. Trimming cost V 6 bases and J 4 bases; bases outside gene matches: 5. CDR3 nucleotide sequence: TGTGCCAGCAGGGGACGGGGGGGGTACGAGCAGTACTTC. Its protein is CASRGRGGYEQYF.

This clonotype was observed many times. Here the CDR3 DNA reads TGTGCCACCACCGGGGGAGGGCCGGGACAGGGAGGAATGAACTATGGCTACACCTTC. It yields the protein CATTGGGPGQGGMNYGYTF. The chain carries TRBV15 and TRBJ1-2; TRBD1 matches at 9 bases. CDR3 length: 19 amino acids. Germline values: CDR1 LNHNV, CDR2 YYDKDF (reference sequence). J gave up 2 bases and V 7 bases, and 20 bases lay outside the gene matches.

This clonotype has ten or more counts. The chain combines TRBV18 with TRBJ2-7, with 10 bases lining up with TRBD2. The CDR3 contains 15 residues. Trimming at V came to 11 bases and at J to 2 bases, leaving 12 bases not matched to a gene. CDR1 KGHSH and CDR2 LQKENI come from the germline V gene. In nucleotides, the CDR3 is TGTGCCTCCTCGGCCGGAGCGGGAGGGACCTACGAGCAGTACTTC. This translates into CASSAGAGGTYEQYF.

This clonotype was seen repeatedly, ten times or more. The V and J genes are TRBV13 and TRBJ2-7, with D possibly being TRBD1 or TRBD2 (5 bases each). Trimming shortened V by 5 bases and J by 6 bases, and 17 bases separated the two germline ends. Germline CDR1 reads PRHDT; CDR2 reads FYEKMQ (reference sequence). The CDR3 contains 14 residues. In DNA form, the CDR3 reads TGTGCCAGCAGCCCGGGACCGGCCTCTGTCGAGCAGTACTTC. It yields the protein CASSPGPASVEQYF.

This clonotype was counted at least ten times. The chain recombines TRBV7-9 with TRBJ2-1; TRBD1 matches at 9 bases. The V gene's germline CDR1 is SEHNR and CDR2 FQNEAQ (reference sequence). CDR3 length: 16 residues. J gave up 8 bases and V 5 bases, and 13 bases lay outside the gene matches. Written as DNA, the CDR3 is TGTGCCAGCAGCCTTACAGGGGGCTTTTCGGTCGATGAGCAGTTCTTC. Amino acid sequence: CASSLTGGFSVDEQFF.

On this clonotype itself: A much larger clone is a single base away; this may be a read error. This chain joins TRBV29-1 and TRBJ2-1, with 10 positions matching TRBD2. CDR3 size: 13 residues. CDR1 and CDR2 from the germline V gene are SQVTM and ANQGSEA. After removal of 4 bases from V and 7 bases from J, the junction contained 4 bases not matched to a gene. CDR3 bases: TGCAGCGTTGCGGTTAGCGGGAGGAATGAGCAGTTCTTC. It codes for CSVAVSGRNEQFF.

This clonotype was detected ten times or more. V usage is TRBV7-9 and J usage is TRBJ1-1; 7 bases line up with TRBD1. The CDR3 sequence is 15 residues long. CDR1 is SEHNR, CDR2 FQNEAQ, per germline (reference sequence). J was trimmed by 3 bases and V by 5 bases; bases with no gene match: 9. CDR3 loop: CASSQVQGGDTEAFF. The DNA of the CDR3 is TGTGCCAGCAGCCAAGTCCAGGGGGGGGACACTGAAGCTTTCTTT.

Sample share makes this clonotype medium-sized. V and J are TRBV7-2 and TRBJ2-7; TRBD1 matches 8 bases. Germline CDR1 and CDR2: SGHTA and FQGNSA. This CDR3 is built from 15 residues. The V and J ends lost 4 bases and 3 bases, in that order; junction bases with no gene match: 8. CDR3 loop: CASSYRDRPFYEQYF. As DNA, the CDR3 is TGTGCCAGCAGCTACCGGGACAGGCCCTTCTACGAGCAGTACTTC.

This clonotype was recorded a few times. It differs at one base from a far larger clone, so likely a read error. The chain's CDR3 is CASSYPSGQETQYF. The DNA of the CDR3 is TGTGCCAGCAGTTATCCTAGCGGCCAAGAGACCCAGTACTTC. V is TRBV28 and J is TRBJ2-5; TRBD2 aligns across 7 bases. CDR1 MDHEN and CDR2 SYDVKM come from the germline V gene. The CDR3 covers 14 residues. The V and J ends lost 4 bases and 1 base, in that order; junction bases with no gene match: 3.

This clonotype appeared many times. V gene TRBV11-3 combines with J gene TRBJ2-5; 14 bases line up with TRBD2. The trim removed 5 bases at V and 6 bases at J, leaving 8 bases unmatched. This CDR3 region has 16 residues. Per germline, CDR1 SGHNT and CDR2 YENEEA. This CDR3 reads CASSPGLAGGPQTQYF. The CDR3 DNA follows: TGTGCCAGCAGCCCCGGACTAGCGGGAGGCCCCCAGACCCAGTACTTC.

This clonotype was picked up many times. The chain carries TRBV10-3 and TRBJ2-7; unclear D gene. The V gene's germline CDR1 is ENHRY and CDR2 SYGVKD. Trimming pared 6 bases from V and 6 bases from J, leaving 18 bases between. The CDR3 is 14 residues long. CDR3 DNA: TGTGCCATCAGGGGCGAGTGGGGTGTGAGCGAGCAGTACTTC. Translation gives CAIRGEWGVSEQYF.

The CDR3 protein is CSAGTAISGNTIYF. The CDR3 nucleotides are TGCAGCGCCGGGACAGCAATTTCTGGAAACACCATATATTTT. The J gene is TRBJ1-3, the V gene TRBV29-1; 7 nucleotides line up with TRBD1. The CDR3 totals 14 residues. Looked up from germline, CDR1 is SQVTM and CDR2 is ANQGSEA. V lost 7 bases and J lost 1; bases outside the gene matches: 7.

This clonotype has a count of ten or more. The J gene is TRBJ1-5, the V gene TRBV5-1; D uncertain. Germline values: CDR1 SGHRS, CDR2 YFSETQ. Trimming removed 8 bases at V and 1 base at J, with 10 bases between. The CDR3 extends over 13 amino acids. This CDR3 is CASGDGSNQPQHF. DNA for the CDR3: TGCGCCAGTGGAGACGGGAGCAATCAGCCCCAGCATTTT.

This clonotype was detected ten times or more. V gene TRBV24-1 combines with J gene TRBJ2-1; 10 bases are a match to TRBD2. V lost 3 bases to trimming and J lost 6 bases; unmatched junction nucleotides: 4. The CDR3 contains 15 residues. Germline values: CDR1 KGHDR, CDR2 SFDVKD. The CDR3 coding sequence is TGTGCCACCAGTGATAGGGCTAGCGGGAGCAATGAGCAGTTCTTC. It yields the protein CATSDRASGSNEQFF.

The table lists this clonotype with many counts. Written as DNA, the CDR3 is TGTGCCAGCAGCTTTGGCGGGAGAGGTCCAGATACGCAGTATTTT. This sequence encodes CASSFGGRGPDTQYF. The chain combines TRBV7-6 with TRBJ2-3; 7 nucleotides line up with TRBD2. CDR1 and CDR2 (germline): SGHVS, FNYEAQ. V shed 3 bases, J shed 4 bases, and the junction held 7 bases outside the gene matches. The CDR3 has 15 amino acids.

The V gene is TRBV14, the J gene TRBJ1-2, with D perhaps matching TRBD1 (5 bases). This CDR3 spans 14 amino acids. V was cut by 4 bases and J by 0 bases, with 9 bases left in between. Per the germline V gene, CDR1 is SGHDN and CDR2 is FVKESK. CDR3 in DNA: TGTGCCAGCAGCCGGGGGAGCGCTAACTATGGCTACACCTTC. Translated: CASSRGSANYGYTF.

This clonotype was seen only a few times. The V and J genes are TRBV5-8 and TRBJ1-2; no clear D. V was pared by 0 bases and J by 0 bases, with 9 bases between. CDR1 is SGHTS and CDR2 is YDEGEE in the germline V gene. The CDR3 length is 15 residues. In nucleotides, the CDR3 is TGTGCCAGCAGCTTGGAATCAGGAGCTAACTATGGCTACACCTTC. This gives the protein CASSLESGANYGYTF.

Many counts were recorded for this clonotype. The rearrangement links TRBV18 to TRBJ1-2; 9 positions match TRBD1. This CDR3 comprises 17 residues. Trimming at V came to 3 bases and at J to 4 bases, leaving 12 bases not matched to a gene. Germline CDR1 is KGHSH and CDR2 is LQKENI. The chain's CDR3 is CASSPDRDRVISYGYTF. DNA for the CDR3: TGTGCCAGCTCACCCGACCGGGACAGGGTAATTTCCTATGGCTACACCTTC.

This clonotype has only a few counts. The CDR3 DNA is TGTGCCAGCAGCGTAGAGGGCAGGGCGTCTGGGGCCAACGTCCTGACTTTC. It yields the protein CASSVEGRASGANVLTF. The chain recombines TRBV9 with TRBJ2-6, with TRBD1 as a possible D gene (5 bases). CDR3 length equals 17 residues. Trimming left V 0 bases short and J 1 base short, with 11 bases between. Germline CDR1 is SGDLS and CDR2 is YYNGEE.

This clonotype showed up many times. This chain joins TRBV19 and TRBJ1-1; 10 bases agree with TRBD1. J was trimmed by 3 bases and V by 1 base; bases with no gene match: 2. This CDR3 is built from 15 residues. Germline values: CDR1 LNHDA, CDR2 SQIVND (reference sequence). The CDR3 sequence: CASSIGQGADTEAFF. The CDR3 nucleotides read TGTGCCAGTAGTATAGGACAGGGGGCTGACACTGAAGCTTTCTTT.

This clonotype appeared many times. J is TRBJ2-1 and V is TRBV7-9, with TRBD1 as a possible D gene (6 bases). Germline assignment: CDR1 SEHNR and CDR2 FQNEAQ (reference sequence). The V and J ends lost 5 bases and 6 bases respectively, with 17 bases between them. This CDR3 is 15 amino acids long. CDR3 region: CASSTGPPRGNEQFF. The CDR3 nucleotides are TGTGCCAGCAGCACCGGACCCCCCAGGGGCAATGAGCAGTTCTTC.

This clonotype was found a few times. The rearrangement joins TRBV20-1 to TRBJ2-7, with a weak D call TRBD2 (6 bases). The V end lost 0 bases, the J end lost 3 bases, and 12 bases lay between the germline ends. There are 14 residues in the CDR3. Germline V gives CDR1 DFQATT, CDR2 SNEGSKA (reference sequence). The CDR3 nucleotides are TGCAGTGCTAGAGAGGGCGGGATCCTCTACGAGCAGTACTTC. Translation: CSAREGGILYEQYF.